The sequence of this T cell receptor beta chain was determined in a study of post-analysis software for immune sequencing data. In regard to this clonotype: Its cognate antigen is unknown.

Libraries were made from TCR beta cDNA, and they carried unique molecular identifiers. TCRdb reanalysed the PCR reads using MiXCR and keeps one entry per CDR3 protein. The sample lists approximately 770,000 distinct CDR3 sequences, 40% to 55% occurring once. Overall study findings and caveats: Controls had lower frequencies than patients of five or six TRBV segments, which included TRBV5-6, TRBV5-1 and TRBV20-1. Compared against controls, patients with multiple sclerosis displayed significantly lower normalized Chao1 diversity.

Germline loops: CDR1 SQVTM, CDR2 ANQGSEA. This CDR3 comprises 14 residues. The TCR originated in a girl aged 10-17 years with multiple sclerosis. The chain links TRBV29-1 to TRBJ2-5, with a tentative D call TRBD1 (5 bases). The assigned J gene may be wrong: the sequence end matches TRBJ2-7 better. Sequencing was performed on blood. CDR3 sequence: CSVARDDRLYEQYF. The CDR3, as DNA: TGCAGCGTTGCCCGTGACGACAGACTCTACGAGCAGTACTTC.